A single sample gave rise to the 3 T cell receptor beta chains below, sequenced in a study of blood T cell repertoires in COVID-19 (dated by TCRdb to the early 2020s). Library preparation was by the immunoSEQ multiplex PCR assay. TCRdb re-hosts the immuneACCESS table, in-frame sequences only. Its copies lack some clones; in the studies checked, an unresolved V gene accounts for under half of them, and the cause for the rest is not known. Here the sample has roughly 120,000 clones; around 85% occur a single time. The leading ten clones occupy approximately 3.5% of the sample. Specimen: peripheral blood. The receptor source for this set is a woman of 80 years or more with COVID-19, enrolled during active disease.

The chain employs TRBV28 and TRBJ1-2; D might be TRBD1 (5 bases). CDR1 and CDR2 (germline): MDHEN, SYDVKM. The CDR3 contains 12 residues. V was trimmed by 3 bases and J by 8 bases, leaving 10 bases between them. CDR3 DNA sequence: TGTGCCAGCAGTTTGTGGGGGGTCGGCTACACCTTC. This translates into CASSLWGVGYTF.

The rearrangement links TRBV4-1 to TRBJ1-1; TRBD1 matches at 7 bases. Germline CDR1 is MGHRA and CDR2 is YSYEKL. V shed 0 bases and J 5 bases; nucleotides not matched to a gene: 6. This CDR3 region has 15 residues. The CDR3 spells CASSQDQGGGTEAFF. For the CDR3, the DNA is TGCGCCAGCAGCCAAGATCAAGGGGGCGGAACTGAAGCTTTCTTT.

This sequence joins TRBV7-2 and TRBJ2-1; 7 nucleotides agree with TRBD2. CDR3 length: 13 amino acids. Germline trimming cut 6 bases from V and 8 bases from J; bases unmatched to any gene: 7. Germline CDR1 is SGHTA and CDR2 is FQGNSA. The DNA for the CDR3 is TGTGCCAGCAGTCCTACACGGGAGGATGAGCAGTTCTTC. It is translated as CASSPTREDEQFF.